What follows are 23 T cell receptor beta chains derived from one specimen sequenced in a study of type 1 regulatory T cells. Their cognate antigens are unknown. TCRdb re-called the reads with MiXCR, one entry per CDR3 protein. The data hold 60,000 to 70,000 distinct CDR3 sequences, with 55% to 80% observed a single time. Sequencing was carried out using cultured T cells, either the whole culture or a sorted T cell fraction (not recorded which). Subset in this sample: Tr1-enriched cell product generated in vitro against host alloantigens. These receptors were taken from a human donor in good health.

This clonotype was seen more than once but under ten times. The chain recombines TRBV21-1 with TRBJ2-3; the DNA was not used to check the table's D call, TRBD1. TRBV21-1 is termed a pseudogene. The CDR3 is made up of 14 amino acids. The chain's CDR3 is CASSWTGRTDTQYF. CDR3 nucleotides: TGTGCCAGCAGCTGGACGGGGCGGACAGATACGCAGTATTTT.

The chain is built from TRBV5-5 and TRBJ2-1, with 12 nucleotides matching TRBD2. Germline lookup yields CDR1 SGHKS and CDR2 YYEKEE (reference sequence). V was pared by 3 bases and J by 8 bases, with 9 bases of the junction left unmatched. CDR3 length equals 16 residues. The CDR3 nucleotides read TGTGCCAGCAGCTCTATTGCGCCTAGCGGGAGGGATGAGCAGTTCTTC. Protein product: CASSSIAPSGRDEQFF.

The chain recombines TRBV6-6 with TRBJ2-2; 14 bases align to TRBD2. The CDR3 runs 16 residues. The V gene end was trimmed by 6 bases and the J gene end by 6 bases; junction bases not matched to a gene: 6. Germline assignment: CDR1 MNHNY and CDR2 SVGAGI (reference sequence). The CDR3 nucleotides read TGTGCCAGCAGCCCCGGGACTAGCGGGAGCTCCGGGGAGCTGTTTTTT. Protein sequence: CASSPGTSGSSGELFF.

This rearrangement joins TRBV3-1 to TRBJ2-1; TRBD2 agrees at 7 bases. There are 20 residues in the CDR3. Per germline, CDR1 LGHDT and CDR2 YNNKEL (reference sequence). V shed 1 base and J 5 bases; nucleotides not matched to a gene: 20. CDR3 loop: CASSQGGTINQWRLHNEQFF. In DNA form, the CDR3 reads TGTGCCAGCAGCCAAGGAGGGACTATTAATCAATGGAGGTTACACAATGAGCAGTTCTTC.

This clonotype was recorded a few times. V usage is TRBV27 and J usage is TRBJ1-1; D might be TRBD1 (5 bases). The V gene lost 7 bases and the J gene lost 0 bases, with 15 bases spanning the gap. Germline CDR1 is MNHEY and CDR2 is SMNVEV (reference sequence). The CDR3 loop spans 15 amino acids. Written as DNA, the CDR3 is TGTGCCAGCAACTTACGTCCAGGGATGAACACTGAAGCTTTCTTT. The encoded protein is CASNLRPGMNTEAFF.

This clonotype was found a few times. This chain's CDR3 is CASRPLTGLGGEAFF. For the CDR3, the DNA is TGTGCCAGCAGACCACTGACAGGTCTCGGTGGTGAAGCTTTCTTT. V is TRBV6-5 and J is TRBJ1-1, with TRBD1 as a possible D gene (6 bases). Trimming left V 6 bases short and J 7 bases short, with 21 bases between. This CDR3 comprises 15 residues. Germline V gene sequence: CDR1 MNHEY, CDR2 SVGAGI.

As DNA, the CDR3 is TGTGCCAGCAGTGTCGAAACGGGACAGCAAGAGACCCAGTACTTC. Its protein is CASSVETGQQETQYF. The chain uses TRBV6-1 and TRBJ2-5; TRBD1 agrees at 7 bases. V shed 4 bases, J shed 2 bases, and the junction held 7 bases outside the gene matches. This CDR3 comprises 15 residues. Germline V gene data show CDR1 as MNHNS and CDR2 as SASEGT.

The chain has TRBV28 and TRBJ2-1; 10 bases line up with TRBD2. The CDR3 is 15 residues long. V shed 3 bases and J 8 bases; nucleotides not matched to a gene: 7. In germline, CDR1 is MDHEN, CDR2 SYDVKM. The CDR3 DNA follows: TGTGCCAGCAGTTTTAGGGCTAGCGGGAGCTATGAGCAGTTCTTC. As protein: CASSFRASGSYEQFF.

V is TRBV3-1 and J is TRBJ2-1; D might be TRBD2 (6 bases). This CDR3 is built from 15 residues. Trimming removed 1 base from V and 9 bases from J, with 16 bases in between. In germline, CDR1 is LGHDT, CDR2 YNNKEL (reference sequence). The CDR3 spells CASSQVAIMGGEQFF. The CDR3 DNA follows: TGTGCCAGCAGCCAAGTGGCGATCATGGGGGGTGAGCAGTTCTTC.

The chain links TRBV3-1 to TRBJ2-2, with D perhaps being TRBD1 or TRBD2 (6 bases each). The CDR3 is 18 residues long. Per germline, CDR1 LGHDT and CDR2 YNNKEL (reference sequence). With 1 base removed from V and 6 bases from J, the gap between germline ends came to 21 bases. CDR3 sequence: CASSQGVGGQKSSGELFF. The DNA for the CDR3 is TGTGCCAGCAGCCAAGGTGTTGGGGGGCAAAAGTCCTCCGGGGAGCTGTTTTTT. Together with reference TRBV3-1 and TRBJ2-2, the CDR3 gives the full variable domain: DTAVSQTPKYLVTQMGNDKSIKCEQNLGHDTMYWYKQDSKKFLKIMFSYNNKELIINETVPNRFSPKSPDKAHLNLHINSLELGDSAVYFCASSQGVGGQKSSGELFFGEGSRLTVL.

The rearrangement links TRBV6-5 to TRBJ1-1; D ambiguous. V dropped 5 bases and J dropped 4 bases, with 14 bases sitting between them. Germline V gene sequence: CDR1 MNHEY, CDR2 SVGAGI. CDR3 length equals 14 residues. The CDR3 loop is CASSPVSLFTEAFF. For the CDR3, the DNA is TGTGCCAGCAGTCCTGTTAGCCTATTCACTGAAGCTTTCTTT.

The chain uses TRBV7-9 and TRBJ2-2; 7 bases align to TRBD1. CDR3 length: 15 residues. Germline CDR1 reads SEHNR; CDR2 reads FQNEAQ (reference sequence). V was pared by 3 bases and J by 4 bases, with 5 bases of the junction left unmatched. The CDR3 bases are TGTGCCAGCAGCTTCCGACAGGGCGGCACCGGGGAGCTGTTTTTT. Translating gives CASSFRQGGTGELFF.

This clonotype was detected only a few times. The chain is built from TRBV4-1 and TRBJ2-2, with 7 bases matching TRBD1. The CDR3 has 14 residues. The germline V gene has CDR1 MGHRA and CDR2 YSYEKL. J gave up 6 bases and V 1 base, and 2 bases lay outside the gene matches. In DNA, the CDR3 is TGCGCCAGCAGCCAAGTGCAGGGGGCCGGGGAGCTGTTTTTT. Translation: CASSQVQGAGELFF.

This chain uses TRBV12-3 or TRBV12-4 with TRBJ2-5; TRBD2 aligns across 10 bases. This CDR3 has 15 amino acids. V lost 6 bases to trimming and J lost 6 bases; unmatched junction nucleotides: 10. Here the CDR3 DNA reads TGTGCCAGCAGCCCTCTAGCGGGAGTCTTACAGACCCAGTACTTC. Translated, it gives CASSPLAGVLQTQYF.

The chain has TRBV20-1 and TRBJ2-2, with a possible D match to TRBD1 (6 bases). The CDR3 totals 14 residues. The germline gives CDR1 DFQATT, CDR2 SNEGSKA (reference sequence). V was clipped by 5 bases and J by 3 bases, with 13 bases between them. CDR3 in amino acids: CSAYRVGYTGELFF. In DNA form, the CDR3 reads TGCAGTGCTTACAGGGTCGGGTACACCGGGGAGCTGTTTTTT.

This chain's CDR3 is CSSGLAATDTQYF. CDR3 nucleotide sequence: TGCAGTTCGGGACTAGCGGCCACAGATACGCAGTATTTT. The chain has TRBV20-1 and TRBJ2-3; 11 bases agree with TRBD2. There are 13 residues in the CDR3. CDR1 DFQATT and CDR2 SNEGSKA come from the germline V gene (reference sequence). V was clipped by 8 bases and J by 2 bases; unmatched bases: 3.

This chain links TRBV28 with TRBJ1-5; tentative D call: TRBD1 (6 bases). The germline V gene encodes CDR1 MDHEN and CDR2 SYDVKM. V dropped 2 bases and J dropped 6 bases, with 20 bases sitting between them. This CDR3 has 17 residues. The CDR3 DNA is TGTGCCAGCAGTTTAATCCTTTTGGCAGGGGAGAGTCAGCCCCAGCATTTT. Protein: CASSLILLAGESQPQHF.

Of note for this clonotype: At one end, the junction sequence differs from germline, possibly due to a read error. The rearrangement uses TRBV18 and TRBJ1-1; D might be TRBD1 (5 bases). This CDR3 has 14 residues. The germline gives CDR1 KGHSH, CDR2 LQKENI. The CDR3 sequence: CVSSPGLMNTEAFF. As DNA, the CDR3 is TGTGTCAGCTCACCGGGGCTCATGAACACTGAAGCTTTCTTT.

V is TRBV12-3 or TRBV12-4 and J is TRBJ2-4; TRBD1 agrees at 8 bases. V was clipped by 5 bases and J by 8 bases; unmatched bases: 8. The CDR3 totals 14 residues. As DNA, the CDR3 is TGTGCCAGCAGTCCTACAGGGGGTTTGTACATTCAGTACTTC. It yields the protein CASSPTGGLYIQYF.

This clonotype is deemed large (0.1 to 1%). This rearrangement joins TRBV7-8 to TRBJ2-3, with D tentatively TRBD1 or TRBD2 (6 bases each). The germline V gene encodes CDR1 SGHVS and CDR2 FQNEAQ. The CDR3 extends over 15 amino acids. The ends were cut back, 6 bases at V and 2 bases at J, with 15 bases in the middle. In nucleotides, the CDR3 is TGTGCCAGCAGGGGACTTGGGGGCAACACAGATACGCAGTATTTT. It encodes CASRGLGGNTDTQYF.

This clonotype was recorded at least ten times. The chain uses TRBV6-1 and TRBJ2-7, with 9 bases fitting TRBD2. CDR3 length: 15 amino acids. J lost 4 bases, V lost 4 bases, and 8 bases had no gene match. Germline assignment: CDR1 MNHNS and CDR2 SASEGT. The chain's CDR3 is CASSGPGTSMYEQYF. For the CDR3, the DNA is TGTGCCAGCAGTGGACCCGGGACTAGCATGTACGAGCAGTACTTC.

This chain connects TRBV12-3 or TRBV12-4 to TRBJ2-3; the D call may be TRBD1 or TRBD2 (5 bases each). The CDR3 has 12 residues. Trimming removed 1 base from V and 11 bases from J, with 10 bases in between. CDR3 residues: CASSLGPGRQYF. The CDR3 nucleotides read TGTGCCAGCAGTTTAGGGCCAGGGAGGCAGTATTTT.

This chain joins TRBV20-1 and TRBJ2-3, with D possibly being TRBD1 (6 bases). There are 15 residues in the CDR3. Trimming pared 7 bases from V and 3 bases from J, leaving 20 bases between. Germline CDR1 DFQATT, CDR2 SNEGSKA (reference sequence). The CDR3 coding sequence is TGCAGTGTCCCCCCCCGGGGCAGGGGAACAGATACGCAGTATTTT. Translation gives CSVPPRGRGTDTQYF.